This T cell receptor (beta chain) was obtained from a study of early stage breast cancer tumors (dated by TCRdb to the late 2010s). In terms of the full investigation: Of the approximately 15 invasive breast tumors, roughly eleven were found to be estrogen receptor-positive, progesterone receptor-positive and HER2-negative. Of the roughly 12 ER+/PR+/HER2- tumors, eight were classified as invasive ductal carcinomas and four as invasive lobular carcinomas. The samples as a whole yielded some 2,500,000 detected templates, corresponding to fewer than 1.4 million unique clonotypes. On average, each sample got roughly 9.7-fold read coverage. The research as a whole found: Compared with adjacent normal breast tissue, tumors had higher clonality and 2.5 to 3-fold greater T cell density. Enriched TCRB sequences shared across patients were mostly commonly generated sequences, unlikely to play an important role in the tumor microenvironment. Greater similarity was observed between blood and normal breast repertoires than between blood and tumor repertoires, and tumor was distinguished from normal in about 90% of the 16 patients when each tissue was compared with blood. The small cohort size prevented analysis by tumor subtype. Chain pairing and functional markers such as CD4, CD8 and FOXP3 were not captured by bulk genomic DNA sequencing of unsorted cells.

Looking up the germline V gene (reference sequence) yields CDR1 LNHDA and CDR2 SQIVND. V loses 3 bases, J loses 0 bases, and the germline ends lie 11 bases apart. Including cysteine and phenylalanine, the CDR3 has 16 amino acids. CDR3 DNA is the only sequence kept; it has 48 bases, read in frame from the first base. The study profiled bulk TCR beta-chain repertoires in matched peripheral blood, tumor and adjacent normal breast tissue taken from some 17 patients with early-stage breast cancer. Before surgery, roughly 4.5-11 mL of whole blood was collected into EDTA tubes and then processed within 2 hours. Ficoll-Paque centrifugation in SepMate-50 tubes was used to isolate peripheral blood mononuclear cells. For storage in liquid nitrogen, PBMCs were cryopreserved as aliquots of about 1.9 to 4 million cells in roughly 90% FBS with around 10% DMSO. The Qiagen AllPrep DNA/RNA Mini kit was used to extract genomic DNA.

Every sample was amplified as two independent genomic DNA replicates, using 0.5 to 0.6 ug for blood and approximately 1.5 ug for tumor or normal breast. TCRB sequencing of genomic DNA was carried out with the ImmunoSeq Intro kit according to the manufacturer's instructions. For absolute quantification, the approximately 30-cycle multiplex PCR included proprietary primers along with spike-in control sequences. Single-end 150-bp reads were used to sequence an 87-bp fragment covering the CDR3 and the flanking V and J genes. Seven samples, each with two replicates, were multiplexed per lane of an Illumina MiSeq using version 3.0 chemistry. Per the authors' processing: Raw data were processed by the vendor's proprietary pipeline, with both replicates merged into one result per sample. Clonotypes were defined as productive rearrangements sharing the V-gene family, CDR3 amino acid sequence and J-gene segment. To compute clonality, the normalized Shannon entropy (Pielou evenness) of TCRB abundances was subtracted from 1. T cell density was estimated by dividing total templates by the number of input cells inferred from the DNA input amount. Recon with default parameters was used to estimate total repertoire diversity and clonality. A clonotype was considered tumor-enriched if its abundance in tumor exceeded 0.1% and was at least 32-fold higher than its abundance in normal breast. TCRdb limited this immuneACCESS table to in-frame rearrangements with V and J called. A share of clones is missing; checked studies link under half to unresolved V genes, and the rest is unexplained. That table gives V, J and clone size, and the DNA gave D and trimming. The sample profile shows tens of thousands of clones; approximately 79% of them were found once. Jointly, the top ten make up 3.5% of the sample.

In the case of this clone: Its antigen remains unidentified. No base quality values were provided; no much bigger clone lies one nucleotide off.

Sample: blood. The rearranged segments are TRBV19 and TRBJ1-4; there is no confident call for the D gene. This clonotype was sampled from a person in their sixties with breast cancer. The CDR3 protein is CASSIRGTATNEKLFF. At the DNA level, the sequence is TGTGCCAGTAGTATCCGGGGAACTGCAACTAATGAAAAACTGTTTTTT.